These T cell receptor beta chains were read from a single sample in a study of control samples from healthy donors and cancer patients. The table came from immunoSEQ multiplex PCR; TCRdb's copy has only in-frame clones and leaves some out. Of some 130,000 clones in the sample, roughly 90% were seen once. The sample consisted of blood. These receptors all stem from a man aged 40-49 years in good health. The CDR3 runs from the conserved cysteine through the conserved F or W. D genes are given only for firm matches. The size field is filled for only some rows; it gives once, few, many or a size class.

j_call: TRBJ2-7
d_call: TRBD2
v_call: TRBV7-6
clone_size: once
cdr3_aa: CASSLGLAGGIREQYF
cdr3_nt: TGTGCCAGCAGCTTAGGGCTAGCGGGGGGGATTCGGGAGCAGTACTTC

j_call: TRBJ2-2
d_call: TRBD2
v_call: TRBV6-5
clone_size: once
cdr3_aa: CASSSSGGADGELFF
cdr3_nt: TGTGCCAGCAGTTCCAGCGGGGGGGCCGACGGGGAGCTGTTTTTT

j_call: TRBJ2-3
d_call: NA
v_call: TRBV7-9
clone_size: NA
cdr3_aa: CASSLGTDTQYF
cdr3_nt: TGTGCCAGCAGCTTAGGCACAGATACGCAGTATTTT

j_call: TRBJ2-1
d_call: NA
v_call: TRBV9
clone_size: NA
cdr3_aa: CASSGGDQHHNEQFF
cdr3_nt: TGTGCCAGCAGCGGAGGGGACCAACACCACAATGAGCAGTTCTTC

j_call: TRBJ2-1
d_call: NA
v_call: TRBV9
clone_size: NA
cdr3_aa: CASSVIGGEQFF
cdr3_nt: TGTGCCAGCAGCGTAATAGGGGGTGAGCAGTTCTTC

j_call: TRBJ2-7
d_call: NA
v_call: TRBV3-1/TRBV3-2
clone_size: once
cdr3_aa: CASSQGVGPYEQYF
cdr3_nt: TGTGCCAGCAGCCAAGGGGTTGGGCCCTACGAGCAGTACTTC

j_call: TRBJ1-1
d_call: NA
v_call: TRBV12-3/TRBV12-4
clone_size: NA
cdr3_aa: CASSLDTEAFF
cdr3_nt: TGTGCCAGCAGTTTAGACACTGAAGCTTTCTTT

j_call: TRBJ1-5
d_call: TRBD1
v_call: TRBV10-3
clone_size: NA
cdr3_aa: CAISESVPGTAGQPQHF
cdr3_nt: TGTGCCATCAGTGAGTCCGTTCCCGGGACAGCGGGGCAGCCCCAGCATTTT

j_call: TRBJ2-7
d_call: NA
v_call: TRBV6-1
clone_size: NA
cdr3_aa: CASSEVISMGEQYF
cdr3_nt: TGTGCCAGCAGTGAAGTAATATCTATGGGGGAGCAGTACTTC

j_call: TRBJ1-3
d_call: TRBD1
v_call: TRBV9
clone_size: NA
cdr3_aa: CASSALGQGATGNTIYF
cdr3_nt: TGTGCCAGCAGCGCCCTCGGACAGGGGGCAACTGGAAACACCATATATTTT

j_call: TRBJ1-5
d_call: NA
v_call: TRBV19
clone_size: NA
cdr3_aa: CASSGRITDQPQHF
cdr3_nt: TGTGCCAGTAGTGGTCGAATAACGGATCAGCCCCAGCATTTT

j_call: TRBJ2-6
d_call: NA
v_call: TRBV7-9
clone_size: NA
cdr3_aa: CASTRLGVTSSLSGANVLTF
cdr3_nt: TGTGCCAGCACCCGACTAGGGGTTACCTCAAGCCTCTCTGGGGCCAACGTCCTGACTTTC

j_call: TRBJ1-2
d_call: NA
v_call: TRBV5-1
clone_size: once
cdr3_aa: CASSLDQSYGYTF
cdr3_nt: TGCGCCAGCAGCTTGGACCAATCCTATGGCTACACCTTC

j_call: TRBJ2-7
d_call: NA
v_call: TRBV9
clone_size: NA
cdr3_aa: CASSVGGPAYEQYF
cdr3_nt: TGTGCCAGCAGCGTAGGGGGCCCCGCCTACGAGCAGTACTTC

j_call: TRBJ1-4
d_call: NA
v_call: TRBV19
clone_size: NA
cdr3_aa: CASSRGLTTTNEKLFF
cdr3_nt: TGTGCCTCTTCGAGGGGCCTGACTACAACTAATGAAAAACTGTTTTTT

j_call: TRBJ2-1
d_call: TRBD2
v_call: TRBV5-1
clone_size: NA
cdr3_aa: CASSSSGGSYNEQFF
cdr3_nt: TGCGCCAGCAGCTCTAGCGGGGGTTCCTACAATGAGCAGTTCTTC

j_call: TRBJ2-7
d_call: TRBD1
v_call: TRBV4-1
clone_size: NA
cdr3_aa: CASSQVGKTGGGEQYF
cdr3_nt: TGCGCCAGCAGCCAAGTGGGAAAAACAGGGGGTGGCGAGCAGTACTTC

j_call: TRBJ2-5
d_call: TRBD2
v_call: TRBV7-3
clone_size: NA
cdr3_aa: CASSSSSGETQYF
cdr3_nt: TGTGCCAGCAGCTCATCTAGCGGAGAGACCCAGTACTTC

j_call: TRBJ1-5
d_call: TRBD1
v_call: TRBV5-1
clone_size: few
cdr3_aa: CASSPGTGVSEPQHF
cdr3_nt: TGCGCCAGCAGCCCCGGGACAGGGGTTTCGGAGCCCCAGCATTTT

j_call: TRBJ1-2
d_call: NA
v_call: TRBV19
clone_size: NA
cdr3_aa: CASSIDGTALGYGYTF
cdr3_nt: TGTGCCAGTAGTATCGACGGGACCGCTTTGGGTTATGGCTACACCTTC

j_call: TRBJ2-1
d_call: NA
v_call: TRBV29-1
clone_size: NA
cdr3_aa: CSVGRWDNEQFF
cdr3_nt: TGCAGCGTAGGCAGGTGGGACAATGAGCAGTTCTTC

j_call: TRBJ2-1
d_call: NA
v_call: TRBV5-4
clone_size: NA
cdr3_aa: CASSLIGGGPRGEQFF
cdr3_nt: TGTGCCAGCAGCTTGATAGGCGGGGGCCCACGCGGTGAGCAGTTCTTC

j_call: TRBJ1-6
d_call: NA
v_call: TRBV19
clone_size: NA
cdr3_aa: CASSITGPGSPLHF
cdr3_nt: TGTGCCAGTAGTATAACGGGGCCTGGGTCACCCCTCCACTTT

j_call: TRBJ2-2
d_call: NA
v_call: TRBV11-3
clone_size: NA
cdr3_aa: CASSHGGNTGELFF
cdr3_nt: TGTGCCAGCAGCCACGGGGGGAACACCGGGGAGCTGTTTTTT

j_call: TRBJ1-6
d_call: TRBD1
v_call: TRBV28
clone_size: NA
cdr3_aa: CASSLTGAPNSPLHF
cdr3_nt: TGTGCCAGCAGTTTAACAGGGGCACCTAATTCACCCCTCCACTTT

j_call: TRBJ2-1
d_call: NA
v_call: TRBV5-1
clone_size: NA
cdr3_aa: CASSLQGARSYNEQFF
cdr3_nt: TGCGCCAGCAGCTTGCAAGGGGCCCGCTCCTACAATGAGCAGTTCTTC

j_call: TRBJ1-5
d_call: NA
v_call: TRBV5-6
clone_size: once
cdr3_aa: CASSQVGSEQPQHF
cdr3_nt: TGTGCCAGCAGCCAAGTGGGGTCGGAACAGCCCCAGCATTTT

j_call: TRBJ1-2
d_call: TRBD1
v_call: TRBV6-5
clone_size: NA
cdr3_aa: CASVRYRGAYGYTF
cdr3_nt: TGTGCCAGCGTTAGGTACAGGGGCGCCTATGGCTACACCTTC

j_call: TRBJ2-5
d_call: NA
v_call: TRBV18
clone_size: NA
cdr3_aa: CASSLTGKRQETQYF
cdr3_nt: TGTGCCAGCTCACTGACAGGAAAGCGCCAAGAGACCCAGTACTTC

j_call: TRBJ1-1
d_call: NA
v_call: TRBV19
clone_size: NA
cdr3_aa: CASSTLVRGTEAFF
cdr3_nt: TGTGCCAGTAGTACCCTGGTAAGGGGAACTGAAGCTTTCTTT

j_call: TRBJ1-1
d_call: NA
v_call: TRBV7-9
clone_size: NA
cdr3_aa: CASSFIQQAAEAFF
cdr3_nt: TGTGCCAGCAGCTTTATCCAACAGGCAGCTGAAGCTTTCTTT

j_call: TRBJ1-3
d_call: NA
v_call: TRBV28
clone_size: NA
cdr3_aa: CASSLGLGASSGNTIYF
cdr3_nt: TGTGCCAGCAGTTTAGGGCTCGGGGCAAGCTCTGGAAACACCATATATTTT

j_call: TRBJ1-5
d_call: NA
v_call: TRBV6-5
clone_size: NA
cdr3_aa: CASRSARSINQPQHF
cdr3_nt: TGTGCCAGCAGGTCCGCCAGGTCAATAAATCAGCCCCAGCATTTT

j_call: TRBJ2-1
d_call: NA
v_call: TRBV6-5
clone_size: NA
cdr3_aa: CASSYSIGSPDNEQFF
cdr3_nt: TGTGCCAGCAGTTACTCGATAGGTAGTCCGGACAATGAGCAGTTCTTC

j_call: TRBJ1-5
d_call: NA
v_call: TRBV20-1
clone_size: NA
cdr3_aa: CSASASNQPQHF
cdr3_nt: TGCAGTGCTAGTGCTAGCAATCAGCCCCAGCATTTT

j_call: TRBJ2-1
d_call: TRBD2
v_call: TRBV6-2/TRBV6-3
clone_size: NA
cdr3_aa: CASSLPTSGGARLHEQFF
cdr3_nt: TGTGCCAGCAGTTTACCTACTAGCGGGGGGGCCAGGCTCCATGAGCAGTTCTTC

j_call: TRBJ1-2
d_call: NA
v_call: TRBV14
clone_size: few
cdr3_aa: CASSQDGYGYTF
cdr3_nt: TGTGCCAGCAGCCAAGACGGCTATGGCTACACCTTC

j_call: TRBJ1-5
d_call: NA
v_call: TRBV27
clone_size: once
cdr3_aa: CASRGEGHGNQPQHF
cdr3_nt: TGTGCCAGCAGGGGAGAGGGGCACGGCAATCAGCCCCAGCATTTT

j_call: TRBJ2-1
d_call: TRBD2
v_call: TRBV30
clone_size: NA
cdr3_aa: CAWGSGTSYNEQFF
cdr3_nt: TGTGCCTGGGGCTCCGGGACTAGTTACAATGAGCAGTTCTTC

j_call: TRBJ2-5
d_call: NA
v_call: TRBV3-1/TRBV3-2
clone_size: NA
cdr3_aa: CASSQDRSMTQYF
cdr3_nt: TGTGCCAGCAGCCAAGATCGGTCAATGACCCAGTACTTC

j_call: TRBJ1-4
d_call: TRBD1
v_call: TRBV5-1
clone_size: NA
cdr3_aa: CASSSRDRGEKLFF
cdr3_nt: TGCGCCAGCAGCTCCCGGGACAGGGGGGAAAAACTGTTTTTT

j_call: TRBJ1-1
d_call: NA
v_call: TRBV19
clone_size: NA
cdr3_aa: CASTWNTEAFF
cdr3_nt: TGTGCCAGTACTTGGAACACTGAAGCTTTCTTT